Below, 27 T cell receptor beta chains from the same sample are listed, as sequenced in a study of identical twins. TCRdb used MiXCR to reprocess the 5' RACE reads, holding one entry per CDR3 protein. Altogether 470,000 or so distinct CDR3 sequences are present, around 24% being singletons, with the ten largest covering 2.9%. These data were also filed under a second study, of T cells expressing NK-cell markers.

The sequenced sample consisted of CD4+ T cells sorted from blood. Every receptor here comes from a young woman in good health.

J is TRBJ2-3 and V is TRBV7-2; 8 bases agree with TRBD2. Trimming took 5 bases from V and 2 from J; bases not matched to a gene: 6. Germline V gives CDR1 SGHTA, CDR2 FQGNSA. This CDR3 is 15 amino acids long. CDR3 nucleotides: TGTGCCAGCAGCCTTCGGGGGGGCATCACAGATACGCAGTATTTT. It encodes CASSLRGGITDTQYF.

The gene calls are TRBV5-1 and TRBJ2-7; D is perhaps TRBD1 (6 bases). Trimming left V 4 bases short and J 9 bases short, with 17 bases between. From germline, CDR1 is SGHRS and CDR2 YFSETQ. The CDR3 runs to 13 residues. The CDR3 here is CASSAGTPSGQYF. The CDR3 bases are TGCGCCAGCAGCGCCGGGACACCGAGCGGGCAGTACTTC.

This clonotype was observed a handful of times. This rearrangement joins TRBV20-1 to TRBJ2-1, with TRBD2 identical over 8 bases. The V segment lost 5 bases and the J segment 0 bases; nucleotides outside the gene matches: 15. CDR1 and CDR2 (germline): DFQATT, SNEGSKA (reference sequence). This CDR3 has 18 residues. The CDR3 loop is CSARPTTLADLSYNEQFF. The CDR3 nucleotides read TGCAGTGCTCGCCCGACCACACTAGCGGACCTCTCCTACAATGAGCAGTTCTTC.

In its sample, this clonotype was seen a few times. J is TRBJ1-5 and V is TRBV7-2; D not resolved. This CDR3 is built from 14 residues. V was pared by 3 bases and J by 0 bases, with 6 bases between. CDR1 and CDR2 (germline): SGHTA, FQGNSA. The CDR3 loop reads CASSFGVSNQPQHF. CDR3 DNA sequence: TGTGCCAGCAGCTTTGGGGTTAGCAATCAGCCCCAGCATTTT.

J is TRBJ2-5 and V is TRBV5-1, with 7 bases matching TRBD1. CDR3 size: 14 residues. The germline V gene encodes CDR1 SGHRS and CDR2 YFSETQ. V was pared by 5 bases and J by 2 bases, with 6 bases of the junction left unmatched. CDR3 nucleotides: TGCGCCAGCAGATCAGGGGGAAATCAAGAGACCCAGTACTTC. As protein: CASRSGGNQETQYF. The whole variable domain, filled in from reference TRBV5-1 and TRBJ2-5, reads KAGVTQTPRYLIKTRGQQVTLSCSPISGHRSVSWYQQTPGQGLQFLFEYFSETQRNKGNFPGRFSGRQFSNSRSEMNVSTLELGDSALYLCASRSGGNQETQYFGPGTRLLVL.

The CDR3 region is CASSPGGLAGYNEQFF. The DNA of the CDR3 is TGTGCCAGCAGCCCGGGGGGACTAGCGGGTTACAATGAGCAGTTCTTC. V is TRBV28 and J is TRBJ2-1; TRBD2 agrees at 12 bases. V lost 6 bases to trimming and J lost 4 bases; unmatched junction nucleotides: 7. The germline CDR1 and CDR2 sequences are MDHEN and SYDVKM. There are 16 residues in the CDR3. The variable domain in full, completed from reference TRBV28 and TRBJ2-1, reads DVKVTQSSRYLVKRTGEKVFLECVQDMDHENMFWYRQDPGLGLRLIYFSYDVKMKEKGDIPEGYSVSREKKERFSLILESASTNQTSMYLCASSPGGLAGYNEQFFGPGTRLTVL.

The genes are TRBV10-2 and TRBJ2-4; D not certain. The germline V and J ends were trimmed by 10 bases and 1 base, with 5 bases remaining between them. There are 11 residues in the CDR3. Germline V gene data show CDR1 as WSHSY and CDR2 as SAAADI. The CDR3 coding sequence is TGCGCCATCTTCGCCAAAAACATTCAGTACTTC. The encoded protein is CAIFAKNIQYF.

This clonotype has just a few counts. The V gene is TRBV4-3, the J gene TRBJ2-7, with 8 bases aligning to TRBD2. The CDR3 consists of 15 residues. The germline CDR1 and CDR2 sequences are LGHNA and YSLEER. Trimming took 1 base from V and 4 from J; bases not matched to a gene: 6. The CDR3: CASSQGPAGVYEQYF. Written as DNA, the CDR3 is TGCGCCAGCAGCCAAGGTCCAGCGGGAGTATACGAGCAGTACTTC.

The chain couples TRBV4-3 to TRBJ2-1; tentatively, D is TRBD2 (5 bases). CDR3 length: 18 residues. Trimming shortened V by 2 bases and J by 0 bases, and 17 bases separated the two germline ends. Germline CDR1 LGHNA, CDR2 YSLEER. CDR3 DNA: TGCGCCAGCAGCCAAATCCTGGGGAGAGTTTTCTCCTACAATGAGCAGTTCTTC. It yields the protein CASSQILGRVFSYNEQFF.

This clonotype was seen more than once but under ten times. V usage is TRBV9 and J usage is TRBJ1-6; weak D call: TRBD1 (5 bases). From germline, CDR1 is SGDLS and CDR2 YYNGEE. V lost 4 bases to trimming and J lost 7 bases, with 15 bases between them. The CDR3 length is 15 residues. CDR3 sequence: CASSFSTGGNSPLHF. CDR3 bases: TGTGCCAGCAGCTTTTCCACGGGGGGAAATTCACCCCTCCACTTT.

This clonotype was seen only a few times. The V call is TRBV7-2, the J call TRBJ2-1; TRBD2 agrees at 9 bases. The CDR3 consists of 14 residues. V lost 3 bases to trimming and J lost 13 bases; unmatched junction nucleotides: 10. The germline CDR1 and CDR2 sequences are SGHTA and FQGNSA. The CDR3 nucleotides are TGTGCCAGCAGCTTTATGCGGGAGGGCGTGTTACAGTTCTTC. Its translation is CASSFMREGVLQFF. The complete variable domain, with remaining parts taken from reference TRBV7-2 and TRBJ2-1, reads GAGVSQSPSNKVTEKGKDVELRCDPISGHTALYWYRQSLGQGLEFLIYFQGNSAPDKSGLPSDRFSAERTGGSVSTLTIQRTQQEDSAVYLCASSFMREGVLQFFGPGTRLTVL.

This clonotype was found a few times. The V call is TRBV20-1, the J call TRBJ2-2, with D unclear. Germline lookup yields CDR1 DFQATT and CDR2 SNEGSKA (reference sequence). Trimming pared 0 bases from V and 7 bases from J, leaving 9 bases between. The CDR3 runs 13 residues. CDR3 loop: CSARDDSLGELFF. The CDR3, as DNA: TGCAGTGCTAGAGATGACTCCCTCGGGGAGCTGTTTTTT.

This clonotype was observed a few times. The chain recombines TRBV24-1 with TRBJ2-5; TRBD2 matches at 9 bases. Unmatched junction bases numbered 7, after V lost 4 bases and J lost 5 bases. The CDR3 loop spans 15 amino acids. CDR1 is KGHDR, CDR2 SFDVKD, per germline. In DNA form, the CDR3 reads TGTGCCACCAGTGACTCGCGGGGGGGCGGGGAGACCCAGTACTTC. The encoded protein is CATSDSRGGGETQYF.

CDR3 in amino acids: CSAGDIGGPHTDTQYF. CDR3 DNA sequence: TGCAGTGCCGGCGATATCGGGGGGCCCCACACAGATACGCAGTATTTT. This sequence joins TRBV20-1 and TRBJ2-3; TRBD2 is a possible D gene (7 bases). In germline, CDR1 is DFQATT, CDR2 SNEGSKA (reference sequence). Trimming removed 6 bases from V and 2 bases from J, with 21 bases in between. The CDR3 length is 16 residues.

This clonotype has more than one count but fewer than ten. V is TRBV5-1 and J is TRBJ2-6, with D maybe TRBD1 (7 bases). Germline V gene data show CDR1 as SGHRS and CDR2 as YFSETQ. The CDR3 is made up of 17 amino acids. Trimming cost V 4 bases and J 0 bases, with 14 bases left between them. This CDR3 is CASSMRDSLSGANVLTF. Written as DNA, the CDR3 is TGCGCCAGCAGCATGCGGGACAGCCTCTCTGGGGCCAACGTCCTGACTTTC.

V and J are TRBV6-2 or TRBV6-3 and TRBJ2-7, with 8 positions matching TRBD1. This CDR3 has 16 amino acids. Germline CDR1 MNHEY, CDR2 SVGEGT. V lost 0 bases, J lost 0 bases, and 4 bases stayed unmatched. CDR3 bases: TGTGCCAGCAGTTACTCGAGCAGGGGGCTCTCCTACGAGCAGTACTTC. Translating it yields CASSYSSRGLSYEQYF.

This clonotype was observed a handful of times. V and J are TRBV20-1 and TRBJ1-2; D call uncertain. Trimming removed 3 bases from V and 5 bases from J, with 16 bases in between. CDR1 and CDR2 (germline): DFQATT, SNEGSKA (reference sequence). The CDR3 runs to 14 residues. For the CDR3, the DNA is TGCAGTGCTAGCTATCCGGGCGACCTGTATGGCTACACCTTC. It specifies CSASYPGDLYGYTF.

This chain links TRBV7-3 with TRBJ2-5; 12 bases are a match to TRBD2. The length of the CDR3 is 16 residues. The junction had 3 bases not matched to a gene; V was cut back by 4 bases and J by 0 bases. Germline loops: CDR1 SGHTA, CDR2 FQGTGA. Here the CDR3 reads CASSYTSGGYQETQYF. The CDR3 DNA reads TGTGCCAGCAGCTATACTAGCGGGGGGTACCAAGAGACCCAGTACTTC.

The chain couples TRBV12-3 or TRBV12-4 to TRBJ1-4; 11 bases are a match to TRBD1. CDR3 length: 16 residues. V trimming: 4 bases; J trimming: 7 bases; junction bases outside the gene matches: 8. The DNA for the CDR3 is TGTGCCAGCAGTTACCGCCAGGGACAGGGGGGTGAAAAACTGTTTTTT. It specifies CASSYRQGQGGEKLFF.

The genes are TRBV20-1 and TRBJ2-1; 14 bases agree with TRBD2. Germline loops: CDR1 DFQATT, CDR2 SNEGSKA (reference sequence). This CDR3 has 16 residues. The V segment lost 6 bases and the J segment 0 bases; nucleotides outside the gene matches: 4. The CDR3 coding sequence is TGCAGTGCACGACTAGCGGGAGGGAGCTCCTACAATGAGCAGTTCTTC. This sequence encodes CSARLAGGSSYNEQFF.

This chain joins TRBV5-1 and TRBJ2-7; 8 bases fit TRBD1. There are 15 residues in the CDR3. Trimming took 4 bases from V and 5 from J; bases not matched to a gene: 11. Germline CDR1 reads SGHRS; CDR2 reads YFSETQ. The CDR3 DNA reads TGCGCCAGCAGCCCAGGGGGCGCGCAACGGCACGAGCAGTACTTC. It is translated as CASSPGGAQRHEQYF.

This clonotype was observed a handful of times. The chain employs TRBV6-1 and TRBJ1-1; 7 nucleotides align to TRBD1. Germline lookup yields CDR1 MNHNS and CDR2 SASEGT. This CDR3 has 14 amino acids. V lost 6 bases and J lost 11; bases outside the gene matches: 15. CDR3 amino acids: CASSSQGRGFEAFF. The CDR3 nucleotides read TGTGCCAGCAGCTCTCAGGGCAGGGGGTTTGAGGCTTTCTTT.

This clonotype has a handful of counts. The chain couples TRBV5-1 to TRBJ2-7; the match to TRBD1 covers 9 bases. Trimming at V came to 4 bases and at J to 3 bases, leaving 5 bases not matched to a gene. In germline, CDR1 is SGHRS, CDR2 YFSETQ. The CDR3 runs 14 residues. CDR3 region: CASSRVGQGYEQYF. CDR3 coding DNA: TGCGCCAGCAGCCGGGTGGGACAGGGCTACGAGCAGTACTTC.

The genes are TRBV3-1 and TRBJ2-5; 7 positions match TRBD2. CDR1 and CDR2 from the germline V gene are LGHDT and YNNKEL (reference sequence). Germline trimming cut 5 bases from V and 2 bases from J; bases unmatched to any gene: 8. The CDR3 loop spans 15 amino acids. The CDR3 nucleotides are TGTGCCAGCAGCTCGGGGACTACCAGGCAAGAGACCCAGTACTTC. Residues: CASSSGTTRQETQYF.

This clonotype turned up a few times. CDR3 sequence: CASSAASGRITGELFF. CDR3 DNA sequence: TGCGCCAGCAGCGCAGCTAGCGGGAGGATCACCGGGGAGCTGTTTTTT. This sequence joins TRBV5-1 and TRBJ2-2; TRBD2 agrees at 11 bases. Trimming took 4 bases from V and 4 from J; bases not matched to a gene: 6. The CDR3 spans 16 residues. Germline CDR1 reads SGHRS; CDR2 reads YFSETQ.

The rearrangement joins TRBV27 to TRBJ2-2; D ambiguous. This CDR3 has 15 residues. Between the trimmed V and J ends, which lost 1 base and 1 base, there was a span of 7 bases. Germline V lookup: CDR1 MNHEY, CDR2 SMNVEV (reference sequence). The CDR3 bases are TGTGCCAGCAGTTTATGGCGCGGGAACACCGGGGAGCTGTTTTTT. It translates to CASSLWRGNTGELFF.

The chain links TRBV7-9 to TRBJ1-1, with 8 bases fitting TRBD1. The CDR3 extends over 15 amino acids. The V gene's germline CDR1 is SEHNR and CDR2 FQNEAQ (reference sequence). The V gene end was trimmed by 4 bases and the J gene end by 8 bases; junction bases not matched to a gene: 12. In DNA form, the CDR3 reads TGTGCCAGCAGCTCTCTTCGGGGACAGGTGGGAGAAGCTTTCTTT. It codes for CASSSLRGQVGEAFF.